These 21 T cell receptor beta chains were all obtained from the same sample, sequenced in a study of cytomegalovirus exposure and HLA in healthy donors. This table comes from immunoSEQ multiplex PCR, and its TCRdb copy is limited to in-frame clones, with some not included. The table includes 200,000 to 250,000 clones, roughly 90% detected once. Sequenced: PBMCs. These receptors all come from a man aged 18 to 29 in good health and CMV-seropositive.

The CDR3 DNA reads as TGTGCCAGCCCCCAGGGGACCCAGTACTTC. It yields the protein CASPQGTQYF. This sequence joins TRBV18 and TRBJ2-5, with a tentative D call TRBD1 (5 bases). CDR3 length: 10 amino acids. Germline CDR1 is KGHSH and CDR2 is LQKENI. Trimming removed 8 bases from V and 7 bases from J, with 8 bases in between.

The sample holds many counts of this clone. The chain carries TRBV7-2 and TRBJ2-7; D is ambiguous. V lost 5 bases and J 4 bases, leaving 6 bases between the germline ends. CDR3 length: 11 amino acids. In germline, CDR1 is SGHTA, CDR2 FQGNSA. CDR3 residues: CASSEKYEQYF. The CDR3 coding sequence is TGTGCCAGCAGCGAAAAGTACGAGCAGTACTTC.

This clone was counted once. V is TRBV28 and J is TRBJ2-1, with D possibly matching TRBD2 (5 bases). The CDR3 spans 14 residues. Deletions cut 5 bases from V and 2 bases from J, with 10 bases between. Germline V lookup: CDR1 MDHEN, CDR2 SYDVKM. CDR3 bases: TGTGCCAGCAGTGAAAGGACTCCCTACAATGAGCAGTTCTTC. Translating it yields CASSERTPYNEQFF. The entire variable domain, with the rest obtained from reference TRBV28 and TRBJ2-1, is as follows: DVKVTQSSRYLVKRTGEKVFLECVQDMDHENMFWYRQDPGLGLRLIYFSYDVKMKEKGDIPEGYSVSREKKERFSLILESASTNQTSMYLCASSERTPYNEQFFGPGTRLTVL.

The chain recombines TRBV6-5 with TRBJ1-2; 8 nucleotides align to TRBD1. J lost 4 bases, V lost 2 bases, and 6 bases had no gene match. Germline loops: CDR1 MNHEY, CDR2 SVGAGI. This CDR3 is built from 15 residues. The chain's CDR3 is CASSYRAGGIYGYTF. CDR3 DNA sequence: TGTGCCAGCAGTTACCGGGCAGGGGGCATCTATGGCTACACCTTC.

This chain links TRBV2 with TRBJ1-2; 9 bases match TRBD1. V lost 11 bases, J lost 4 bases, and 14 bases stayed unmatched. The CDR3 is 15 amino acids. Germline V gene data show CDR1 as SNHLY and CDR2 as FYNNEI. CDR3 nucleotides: TGTGCCGGCCGGGACAGGGTCTTGGGGGTCTATGGCTACACCTTC. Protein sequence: CAGRDRVLGVYGYTF.

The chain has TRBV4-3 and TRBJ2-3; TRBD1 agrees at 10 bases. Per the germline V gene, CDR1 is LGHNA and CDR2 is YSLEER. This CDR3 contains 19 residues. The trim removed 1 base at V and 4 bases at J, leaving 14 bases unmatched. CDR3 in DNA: TGCGCCAGCAGCCAAGGAGTTTTGGCGGGACAGGGGCTCGCAGATACGCAGTATTTT. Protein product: CASSQGVLAGQGLADTQYF.

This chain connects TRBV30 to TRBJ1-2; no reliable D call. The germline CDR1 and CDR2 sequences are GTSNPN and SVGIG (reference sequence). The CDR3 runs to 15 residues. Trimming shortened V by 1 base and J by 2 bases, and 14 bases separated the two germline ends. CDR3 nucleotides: TGTGCCTGGAGTGCCCCGGTCCGTAAGAACTATGGCTACACCTTC. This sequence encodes CAWSAPVRKNYGYTF.

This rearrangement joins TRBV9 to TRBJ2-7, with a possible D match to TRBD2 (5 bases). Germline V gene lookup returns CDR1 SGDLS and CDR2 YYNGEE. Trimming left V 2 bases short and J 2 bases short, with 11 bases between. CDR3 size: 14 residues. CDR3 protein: CASSVSGNPYEQYF. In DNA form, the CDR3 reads TGTGCCAGCAGCGTCTCCGGGAATCCCTACGAGCAGTACTTC.

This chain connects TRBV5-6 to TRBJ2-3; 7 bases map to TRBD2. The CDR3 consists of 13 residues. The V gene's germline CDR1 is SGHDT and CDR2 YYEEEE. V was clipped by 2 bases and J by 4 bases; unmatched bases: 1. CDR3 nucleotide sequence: TGTGCCAGCAGCTTACGGGGGGCAGATACGCAGTATTTT. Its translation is CASSLRGADTQYF.

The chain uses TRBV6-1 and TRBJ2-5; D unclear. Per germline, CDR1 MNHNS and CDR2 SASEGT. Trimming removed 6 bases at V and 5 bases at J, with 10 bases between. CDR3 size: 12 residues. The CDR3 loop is CASSRPPETQYF. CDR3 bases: TGTGCCAGCAGCCGTCCTCCCGAGACCCAGTACTTC.

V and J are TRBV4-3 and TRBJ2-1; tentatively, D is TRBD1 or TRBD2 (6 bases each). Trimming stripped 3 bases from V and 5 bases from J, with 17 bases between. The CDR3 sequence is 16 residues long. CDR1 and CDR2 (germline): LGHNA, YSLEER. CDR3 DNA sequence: TGCGCCAGCAGCCATACGCTAGGAAGGGGGGACAATGAGCAGTTCTTC. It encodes CASSHTLGRGDNEQFF.

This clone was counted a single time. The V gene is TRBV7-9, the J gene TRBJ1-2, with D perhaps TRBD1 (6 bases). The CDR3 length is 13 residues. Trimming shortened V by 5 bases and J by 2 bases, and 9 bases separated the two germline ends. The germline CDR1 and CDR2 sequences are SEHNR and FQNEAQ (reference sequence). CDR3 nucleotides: TGTGCCAGCAGCCGACAGGAAAACTATGGCTACACCTTC. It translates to CASSRQENYGYTF.

CDR3 sequence: CASSPGTGTGANVLTF. The CDR3 DNA reads TGCGCCAGCAGCCCCGGGACAGGGACTGGGGCCAACGTCCTGACTTTC. The chain recombines TRBV4-3 with TRBJ2-6, with 9 nucleotides matching TRBD1. The CDR3 has 16 amino acids. CDR1 and CDR2 (germline): LGHNA, YSLEER. V dropped 4 bases and J dropped 2; count of bases not matched to a gene: 3.

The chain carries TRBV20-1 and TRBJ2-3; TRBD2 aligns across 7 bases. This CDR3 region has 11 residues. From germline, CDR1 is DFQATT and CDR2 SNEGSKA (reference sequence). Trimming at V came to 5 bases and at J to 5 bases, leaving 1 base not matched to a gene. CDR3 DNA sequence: TGCAGTGCTGGGGGGGGAGATACGCAGTATTTT. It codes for CSAGGGDTQYF.

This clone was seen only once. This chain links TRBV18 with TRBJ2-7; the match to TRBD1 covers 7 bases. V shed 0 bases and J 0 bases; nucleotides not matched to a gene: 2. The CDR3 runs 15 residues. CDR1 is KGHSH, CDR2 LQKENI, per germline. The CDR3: CASSPPQGHSYEQYF. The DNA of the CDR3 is TGTGCCAGCTCACCACCACAGGGGCACTCCTACGAGCAGTACTTC.

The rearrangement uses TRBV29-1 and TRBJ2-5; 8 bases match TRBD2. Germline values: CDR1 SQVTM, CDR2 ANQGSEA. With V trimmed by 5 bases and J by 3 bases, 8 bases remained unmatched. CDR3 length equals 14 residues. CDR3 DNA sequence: TGCAGCGTTCGGGTAGCGGGATGGGAAGAGACCCAGTACTTC. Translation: CSVRVAGWEETQYF.

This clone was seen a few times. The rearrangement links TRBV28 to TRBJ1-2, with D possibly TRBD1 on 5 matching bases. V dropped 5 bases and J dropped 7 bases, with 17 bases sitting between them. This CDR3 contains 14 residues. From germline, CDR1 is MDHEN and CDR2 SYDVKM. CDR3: CASSLSYGRVGYTF. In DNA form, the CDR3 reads TGTGCCAGCAGTCTGTCTTACGGCAGGGTTGGCTACACCTTC.

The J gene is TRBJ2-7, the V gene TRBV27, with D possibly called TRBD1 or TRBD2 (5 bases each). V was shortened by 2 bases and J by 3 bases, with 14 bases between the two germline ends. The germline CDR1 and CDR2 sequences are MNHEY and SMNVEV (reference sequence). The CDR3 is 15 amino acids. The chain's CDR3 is CASSLPGRKIYEQYF. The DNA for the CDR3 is TGTGCCAGCAGTTTACCGGGACGGAAGATCTACGAGCAGTACTTC.

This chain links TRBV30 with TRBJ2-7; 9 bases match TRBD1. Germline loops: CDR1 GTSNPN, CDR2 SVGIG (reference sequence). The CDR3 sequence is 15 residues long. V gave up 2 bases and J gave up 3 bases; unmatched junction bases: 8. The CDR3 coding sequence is TGTGCCTGGAGTATGGCGACAGGGGGAGTCTACGAGCAGTACTTC. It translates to CAWSMATGGVYEQYF. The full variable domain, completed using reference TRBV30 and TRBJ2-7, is SQTIHQWPATLVQPVGSPLSLECTVEGTSNPNLYWYRQAAGRGLQLLFYSVGIGQISSEVPQNLSASRPQDRQFILSSKKLLLSDSGFYLCAWSMATGGVYEQYFGPGTRLTVT.

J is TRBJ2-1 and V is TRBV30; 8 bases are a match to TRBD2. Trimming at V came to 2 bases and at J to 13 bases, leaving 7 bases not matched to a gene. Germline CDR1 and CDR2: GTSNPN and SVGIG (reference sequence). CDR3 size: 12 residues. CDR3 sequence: CAWSTTSEKQFF. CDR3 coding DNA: TGTGCCTGGAGTACGACTAGCGAGAAACAGTTCTTC.

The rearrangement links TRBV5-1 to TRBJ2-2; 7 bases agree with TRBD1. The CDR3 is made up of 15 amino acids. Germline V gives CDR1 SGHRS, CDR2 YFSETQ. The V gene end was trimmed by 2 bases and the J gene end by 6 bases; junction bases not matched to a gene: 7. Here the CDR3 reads CASSLDRVGAGELFF. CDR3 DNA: TGCGCCAGCAGCTTAGACAGGGTCGGAGCCGGGGAGCTGTTTTTT. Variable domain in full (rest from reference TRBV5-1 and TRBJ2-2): KAGVTQTPRYLIKTRGQQVTLSCSPISGHRSVSWYQQTPGQGLQFLFEYFSETQRNKGNFPGRFSGRQFSNSRSEMNVSTLELGDSALYLCASSLDRVGAGELFFGEGSRLTVL.